Listed below are T cell receptor beta chains from one sample, sequenced in a study of blood T cell repertoires in COVID-19. The protocol was immunoSEQ multiplex PCR, while the TCRdb copy is restricted to in-frame clones and leaves out a portion. The table includes 130,000 to 150,000 clones, roughly 79% detected once. Sequenced input: peripheral blood. The receptors here all came from a human donor with acute or convalescent COVID-19. The donor label of this sample is uncertain. The CDR3 runs from the conserved cysteine through the conserved F or W. The order of the fields is J gene, V gene, clone size, D gene, CDR3 DNA, CDR3 protein. A D gene is named only where the DNA matches it firmly. A clone size is listed for some rows: how often the clone was seen (once, few, many), or a class if it is expanded.

TRBJ2-3,TRBV6-5,-,-,TGTGCCAGCTTCCCCGGCAGGTACGGCACAGATACGCAGTATTTT,CASFPGRYGTDTQYF
TRBJ2-2,TRBV24-1,-,TRBD1,TGTGCCACCAGCCCGGACAGGGCCGGGGAGCTGTTTTTT,CATSPDRAGELFF
TRBJ1-5,TRBV27,-,TRBD1,TGTGCCAGCGCCGGGACAGGGTCCAATCAGCCCCAGCATTTT,CASAGTGSNQPQHF
TRBJ1-1,TRBV5-8,once,TRBD1,TGTGCCAGCAGCTGGGGAACAGGGGGCCCCACTGAAGCTTTCTTT,CASSWGTGGPTEAFF
TRBJ1-2,TRBV25-1,-,-,TGTGCCAGCGGAGGGACCAACTATGGCTACACCTTC,CASGGTNYGYTF
TRBJ1-2,TRBV5-1,-,-,TGCGCCAGCAGCTTGGACTCCTCGAGCCGCTACACCTTC,CASSLDSSSRYTF
TRBJ1-3,TRBV19,-,-,TGTGCCAGTAGTCCTCCTAGGTCAGCTTCTGGAAACACCATATATTTT,CASSPPRSASGNTIYF
TRBJ2-1,TRBV18,few,-,TGTGCCAGCTCACCCCTGGGACATCGCTCCTACAATGAGCAGTTCTTC,CASSPLGHRSYNEQFF
TRBJ2-1,TRBV5-5,-,TRBD1,TGTGCCAGCAGCGCAGACAGGGATCAGTACAATGAGCAGTTCTTC,CASSADRDQYNEQFF
TRBJ1-6,TRBV6-5,few,TRBD1,TGTGCCAGCAGTTACAAGGGGGCAGGTTCACCCCTCCACTTT,CASSYKGAGSPLHF
TRBJ1-2,TRBV18,few,-,TGTGCCAGCTCTCCCGGCCGTGGCGGCGGCTACACCTTC,CASSPGRGGGYTF
TRBJ1-2,TRBV5-1,-,TRBD1,TGCGCCAGCAGCACCGGACAGGGAGCTAACTATGGCTACACCTTC,CASSTGQGANYGYTF
TRBJ2-1,TRBV7-8,once,TRBD1,TGTGCCAGCAGCTCTTGGGACAGGGAAAGGAATGAGCAGTTCTTC,CASSSWDRERNEQFF
TRBJ1-3,TRBV18,-,-,TGTGCCAGCTCACCGTGGGCCGCTGGAAACACCATATATTTT,CASSPWAAGNTIYF
TRBJ1-2,TRBV13,-,TRBD1,TGTGCCAGCAGCTTTTCTCCGGGACAGGGGGGCCAAGAGGCTAACTATGGCTACACCTTC,CASSFSPGQGGQEANYGYTF
TRBJ1-1,TRBV9,-,-,TGTGCCAGCAGCGTAGAAGAGCGCACTGAAGCTTTCTTT,CASSVEERTEAFF
TRBJ1-6,TRBV19,-,-,TGTGCCAGTAGTATCAGCGCTTATAATTCACCCCTCCACTTT,CASSISAYNSPLHF
TRBJ1-4,TRBV5-1,once,-,TGCGCCAGCAGCTACCGGACGGGGATGACTGAAAAACTGTTTTTT,CASSYRTGMTEKLFF
TRBJ1-4,TRBV19,-,-,TGTGCCAGTAGAGGGGGGGCCCACGAAAAACTGTTTTTT,CASRGGAHEKLFF
TRBJ2-3,TRBV9,-,-,TGTGCCAGCAGCCAGGAAGGACAGTTTGCCTCGGCGACGCAGTATTTT,CASSQEGQFASATQYF
TRBJ1-6,TRBV14,-,-,TGTGCCAGCAGCCAAGAACCGCTAGATAATTCACCCCTCCACTTT,CASSQEPLDNSPLHF
TRBJ1-4,TRBV9,-,-,TGTGCCAGCAGCGTAGTGGCAGGCGGGCGCGAAAAACTGTTTTTT,CASSVVAGGREKLFF
TRBJ1-1,TRBV9,-,-,TGTGCCAGCAGCGACGGGGGGTCTGAAGCTTTCTTT,CASSDGGSEAFF
TRBJ2-1,TRBV6-5,once,TRBD2,TGTGCCAGCCAAACGGGTCTAGCGGGGAGGGGAGGGCAGTTCTTC,CASQTGLAGRGGQFF
TRBJ2-2,TRBV3-1/TRBV3-2,-,-,TGTGCCACTAAGGCAGGGGTAGGCACCGGGGAGCTGTTTTTT,CATKAGVGTGELFF
TRBJ2-5,TRBV6-5,-,-,TGTGCCAGCACCTCCCCGAGACAGTTACAAGAGACCCAGTACTTC,CASTSPRQLQETQYF
TRBJ2-1,TRBV7-3,once,-,TGTGCCAGCAGGGGGCCGGGCAATGAGCAGTTCTTC,CASRGPGNEQFF
TRBJ1-1,TRBV30,once,-,TGTGCCTGGAGTGTACAGGGCGCCAGTGAAGCTTTCTTT,CAWSVQGASEAFF
TRBJ2-3,TRBV27,-,-,TGTGCCAGCAGTCCGGGACTCTCGGCGACGCAGTATTTT,CASSPGLSATQYF
TRBJ2-7,TRBV2,-,TRBD2,TGTGCCAGCAGGATTCTAGCGGGGGGGAGATACGAGCAGTACTTC,CASRILAGGRYEQYF
TRBJ2-1,TRBV19,few,TRBD2,TGTGCCAGTAGTATAGCGGGGGGGCATGAGCAGTTCTTC,CASSIAGGHEQFF
TRBJ2-2,TRBV9,-,TRBD1,TGTGCCAGCAGCCCGGACAGGGCGAACACCGGGGAGCTGTTTTTT,CASSPDRANTGELFF
TRBJ2-2,TRBV14,-,TRBD1,TGTGCCAGCAGCCAAATGCCGGGACAGGGGACCGGGGAGCTGTTTTTT,CASSQMPGQGTGELFF
TRBJ1-1,TRBV5-1,-,-,TGCGCCAGCAGCCCCAGATCCGGGAAAATGAACACTGAAGCTTTCTTT,CASSPRSGKMNTEAFF
TRBJ1-5,TRBV4-1,-,TRBD1,TGCGCCAGCAGCCAAAGGGGGCTAGGGAATCAGCCCCAGCATTTT,CASSQRGLGNQPQHF
TRBJ1-2,TRBV4-2,-,TRBD1,TGTGCCAGCAGCTCAGGGGGCGGAGGGGTAGTGGAGGGCTACACCTTC,CASSSGGGGVVEGYTF
TRBJ1-1,TRBV5-1,-,TRBD1,TGCGCCAGCAGCTATCATTCCCGGGACAGGTTTGAGGGGGCTTTCTTT,CASSYHSRDRFEGAFF
TRBJ2-3,TRBV19,-,-,TGTGCCAGTAGCCCCAGGGGTGATACGCAGTATTTT,CASSPRGDTQYF
TRBJ2-3,TRBV11-2,-,TRBD2,TGTGCCAGCAGCTTATTGGGGGGGACAGATACGCAGTATTTT,CASSLLGGTDTQYF
TRBJ2-6,TRBV5-4,-,-,TGTGCCAGCAGCTTGGCAGGGGTGGGAGCCAACGTCCTGACTTTC,CASSLAGVGANVLTF
TRBJ1-2,TRBV9,-,TRBD1,TGTGCCAGCAGCGTGGGCAGACAGGGGGCGGCGAATGGCTACACCTTC,CASSVGRQGAANGYTF
TRBJ1-2,TRBV6-1,-,-,TGTGCCAGCAGTGAAGCCCAGGGGATGAACGGCTACACCTTC,CASSEAQGMNGYTF
TRBJ2-5,TRBV5-1,-,TRBD1,TGCGCCAGCGCCAATGGACAGGTTACCTTAAAAGAGACCCAGTACTTC,CASANGQVTLKETQYF
TRBJ2-3,TRBV6-6,once,-,TGTGCCAGCAGTTACGGACAGACTTCAGATACGCAGTATTTT,CASSYGQTSDTQYF
TRBJ2-2,TRBV5-4,-,TRBD2,TGTGCCAGCAGTCCCGGGACTAGCAGGACCGGGGAGCTGTTTTTT,CASSPGTSRTGELFF
TRBJ2-1,TRBV24-1,-,TRBD1,TGTGCCACCAGTGACAGACAGGGGGGCATTTACAATGAGCAGTTCTTC,CATSDRQGGIYNEQFF